Listed here are 9 T cell receptor beta chains from one sample, sequenced in a study of cytomegalovirus exposure and HLA in healthy donors. It was with 60 Vbeta and 13 Jbeta primers that the PCR ran. Libraries were prepared by immunoSEQ multiplex PCR; TCRdb keeps only in-frame clonotypes and omits some of them. Of 110,000 or so clones in the sample, over 75% were seen once. Material: PBMCs. Every receptor here comes from a woman aged 25 to 39 in good health and CMV-seropositive.

The V and J genes are TRBV2 and TRBJ1-2, with D tentatively TRBD1 (6 bases). The germline gives CDR1 SNHLY, CDR2 FYNNEI. The CDR3 is 13 residues long. As DNA, the CDR3 is TGTGCAGGACAGAGCCGATATCTTTCTGGCTACACCTTC. Protein sequence: CAGQSRYLSGYTF.

The genes are TRBV4-1 and TRBJ2-1; 9 bases line up with TRBD1. Germline CDR1 is MGHRA and CDR2 is YSYEKL. After removal of 0 bases from V and 5 bases from J, the junction contained 17 bases not matched to a gene. CDR3 length: 20 amino acids. The CDR3 nucleotides read TGCGCCAGCAGCCAAGATCTACGGACAGGGGTTCTTAATAGCGACAATGAGCAGTTCTTC. It yields the protein CASSQDLRTGVLNSDNEQFF.

This sequence joins TRBV29-1 and TRBJ2-1; 11 positions match TRBD2. The V gene end was trimmed by 3 bases and the J gene end by 4 bases; junction bases not matched to a gene: 5. Germline assignment: CDR1 SQVTM and CDR2 ANQGSEA. The CDR3 length is 15 residues. The CDR3: CSVETLAGGYNEQFF. CDR3 nucleotide sequence: TGCAGCGTTGAGACTCTAGCGGGAGGATACAATGAGCAGTTCTTC.

This clone was recorded once. The chain couples TRBV28 to TRBJ2-4; D not resolved. Germline CDR1 and CDR2: MDHEN and SYDVKM. V lost 2 bases and J 0 bases, leaving 11 bases between the germline ends. The CDR3 runs to 16 residues. The CDR3 nucleotides are TGTGCCAGCAGTTTAAGCAGGTCCCTAGCCAAAAACATTCAGTACTTC. Its protein product is CASSLSRSLAKNIQYF. Based on the CDR3 plus reference TRBV28 and TRBJ2-4, the full variable domain is DVKVTQSSRYLVKRTGEKVFLECVQDMDHENMFWYRQDPGLGLRLIYFSYDVKMKEKGDIPEGYSVSREKKERFSLILESASTNQTSMYLCASSLSRSLAKNIQYFGAGTRLSVL.

The rearrangement links TRBV2 to TRBJ2-7; 10 nucleotides agree with TRBD1. Per the germline V gene, CDR1 is SNHLY and CDR2 is FYNNEI. V was pared by 8 bases and J by 5 bases, with 9 bases of the junction left unmatched. This CDR3 comprises 14 residues. CDR3 loop: CASRGRQGANEQYF. The CDR3 DNA sequence: TGTGCCAGCCGGGGTCGACAGGGGGCGAACGAGCAGTACTTC.

CDR3 residues: CASSLSDREYSPLHF. As DNA, the CDR3 is TGTGCCAGCAGTTTATCGGACAGGGAATATTCACCCCTCCACTTT. The rearrangement uses TRBV2 and TRBJ1-6; 8 bases match TRBD1. Trimming removed 5 bases from V and 8 bases from J; junction bases left unmatched: 8. Germline V gene data show CDR1 as SNHLY and CDR2 as FYNNEI. This CDR3 is 15 amino acids long.

The chain employs TRBV30 and TRBJ2-6; D uncertain. Trimming cost V 3 bases and J 1 base, with 4 bases left between them. The CDR3 runs to 13 residues. The germline V gene encodes CDR1 GTSNPN and CDR2 SVGIG (reference sequence). DNA of the CDR3: TGTGCCTGGAGCGGGTCTGGGGCCAACGTCCTGACTTTC. This encodes CAWSGSGANVLTF.

V is TRBV5-1 and J is TRBJ1-2, with 8 bases matching TRBD1. This CDR3 is 14 amino acids long. V shed 4 bases, J shed 7 bases, and the junction held 9 bases outside the gene matches. CDR1 is SGHRS and CDR2 is YFSETQ in the germline V gene. The CDR3 DNA is TGCGCCAGCAGCCAAGGACAGGGAGGAACTGGCTACACCTTC. Its translation: CASSQGQGGTGYTF.

V gene TRBV15 combines with J gene TRBJ1-1, with no clear D. The germline gives CDR1 LNHNV, CDR2 YYDKDF (reference sequence). CDR3 size: 16 residues. Trimming removed 0 bases at V and 3 bases at J, with 14 bases between. CDR3 nucleotides: TGTGCCACCAGCAGAGATGAGCCCGGCGGCCACACTGAAGCTTTCTTT. It specifies CATSRDEPGGHTEAFF.